The following is a TCR beta chain sequence with its context. These data are taken from a study of shared clonotypes between healthy human individuals. The CDR3 is made up of 16 amino acids. The germline CDR1 and CDR2 sequences are ENHRY and SYGVKD. J lost 6 bases, V lost 0 bases, and 9 bases had no gene match. Clones were read by immunoSEQ multiplex PCR, and TCRdb kept only the in-frame ones, dropping some. In the table there are 2,500,000 or so clones, over 85% of which are singletons. The source is a man aged 18-30 years in good health. Some clones in this sample may be carry-over from other donors' samples. The chain has TRBV10-3 and TRBJ1-2, with TRBD1 identical over 8 bases. Sequencing used naive CD4+ T cells from PBMCs. This sample's subset: CD45RA+ positively selected. The CDR3 DNA reads TGTGCCATCAGTGAGTCGGGCGGACAGGGCGGGCATGGCTACACCTTC. Its translation is CAISESGGQGGHGYTF.